Following are 32 T cell receptor beta chains from one sample sequenced in a study of shared clonotypes between healthy human individuals. Method: immunoSEQ multiplex PCR; TCRdb's copy keeps in-frame clones and lacks some. The table includes some 500,000 clones, over 60% detected once. Input material: PBMCs. The receptors derive from a woman aged 40 to 50 in good health. Some clones in this sample may be carry-over from other donors' samples.

The V and J genes are TRBV7-9 and TRBJ2-5, with D perhaps matching TRBD1 (5 bases). The DNA end is a closer match to TRBJ2-7, so the J assignment may be wrong. The germline V gene has CDR1 SEHNR and CDR2 FQNEAQ (reference sequence). The CDR3 is 14 residues long. The CDR3 region has the DNA TGTGCCAGCAGCTCCCAGGGATACTCCTACGAGCAGTACTTC. Translating gives CASSSQGYSYEQYF.

As for this clone: At the DNA level, this CDR3 is encoded by other sequences in the same sample as well. The rearrangement joins TRBV18 to TRBJ2-5; D may be TRBD2 (6 bases). CDR1 KGHSH and CDR2 LQKENI come from the germline V gene. CDR3 length equals 13 residues. V lost 2 bases to trimming and J lost 3 bases, with 7 bases between them. CDR3 sequence: CASSPSGEETQYF. The CDR3 nucleotides are TGTGCCAGCTCACCATCGGGAGAAGAGACCCAGTACTTC.

The chain is built from TRBV4-1 and TRBJ2-7, with 11 bases lining up with TRBD2. V dropped 2 bases and J dropped 3; count of bases not matched to a gene: 0. Germline lookup yields CDR1 MGHRA and CDR2 YSYEKL. This CDR3 is 14 amino acids long. CDR3 region: CASSQLAGGYEQYF. The CDR3 bases are TGCGCCAGCAGCCAACTAGCGGGGGGCTACGAGCAGTACTTC.

To note about this clone: It differs at one base from a far larger clone, so likely a read error. This chain uses TRBV29-1 with TRBJ1-2, with D unclear. V shed 0 bases and J shed 4 bases, with 6 bases lying between them. CDR3 size: 12 residues. Germline V gene data show CDR1 as SQVTM and CDR2 as ANQGSEA. CDR3: CSVEDHSYGYTF. The DNA of the CDR3 is TGCAGCGTTGAAGACCATAGCTATGGCTACACCTTC.

The J gene is TRBJ1-1, the V gene TRBV30; D ambiguous. CDR3 length equals 13 residues. CDR1 is GTSNPN and CDR2 is SVGIG in the germline V gene (reference sequence). V dropped 1 base and J dropped 0 bases, with 6 bases sitting between them. CDR3 sequence: CAWSGSMNTEAFF. The DNA of the CDR3 is TGTGCCTGGAGTGGCAGTATGAACACTGAAGCTTTCTTT.

J is TRBJ2-3 and V is TRBV19, with 14 bases matching TRBD2. After removal of 5 bases from V and 1 base from J, the junction contained 8 bases not matched to a gene. This CDR3 region has 18 residues. CDR1 and CDR2 (germline): LNHDA, SQIVND (reference sequence). The CDR3 spells CASSPRLAGGLGTDTQYF. As DNA, the CDR3 is TGTGCCAGTAGTCCAAGACTAGCGGGAGGGCTTGGCACAGATACGCAGTATTTT.

The chain is built from TRBV2 and TRBJ2-7; D possibly corresponds to TRBD1 (6 bases). Trimming pared 4 bases from V and 2 bases from J, leaving 12 bases between. The CDR3 has 14 amino acids. Germline loops: CDR1 SNHLY, CDR2 FYNNEI. The DNA of the CDR3 is TGTGCCAGCAGTGCTGGACAGCCGACCTACGAGCAGTACTTC. Residues: CASSAGQPTYEQYF.

The chain links TRBV28 to TRBJ2-1, with 12 bases aligning to TRBD2. The V and J ends lost 8 bases and 7 bases, in that order; junction bases with no gene match: 3. This CDR3 contains 13 residues. Germline CDR1 MDHEN, CDR2 SYDVKM. DNA of the CDR3: TGTGCCAGCGGTACTAGCGGGAGGAATGAGCAGTTCTTC. The encoded protein is CASGTSGRNEQFF.

Of note for this clone: A far more abundant clone sits one base away, making this likely a read error. V usage is TRBV29-1 and J usage is TRBJ2-1; D uncertain. This CDR3 spans 11 amino acids. Deletions cut 8 bases from V and 7 bases from J, with 12 bases between. Germline CDR1 and CDR2: SQVTM and ANQGSEA. The CDR3 coding sequence is TGCAGCACCTCTCCTGGGAATGAGCAGTTCTTC. It specifies CSTSPGNEQFF.

Details on this clone: A much larger clone is a single base away; this may be a read error. The chain joins TRBV7-9 to TRBJ1-1; D gene unclear. From germline, CDR1 is SEHNR and CDR2 FQNEAQ (reference sequence). V lost 0 bases and J 1 base, leaving 12 bases between the germline ends. The CDR3 runs 16 residues. Written as DNA, the CDR3 is TGTGCCAGCAGCTTAGCTCCTGCCGGAACGAACACTGAAGCTTTCTTT. The encoded protein is CASSLAPAGTNTEAFF. The variable domain in full, completed from reference TRBV7-9 and TRBJ1-1, reads DTGVSQNPRHKITKRGQNVTFRCDPISEHNRLYWYRQTLGQGPEFLTYFQNEAQLEKSRLLSDRFSAERPKGSFSTLEIQRTEQGDSAMYLCASSLAPAGTNTEAFFGQGTRLTVV.

The genes are TRBV6-5 and TRBJ1-3; D gene unclear. This CDR3 is built from 14 residues. Germline CDR1 reads MNHEY; CDR2 reads SVGAGI. Deletions cut 2 bases from V and 1 base from J, with 6 bases between. The CDR3 DNA reads TGTGCCAGCAGTTACGACCGTTCTGGAAACACCATATATTTT. Encoded protein: CASSYDRSGNTIYF.

With regard to this clone: This sequence is one base from a far larger clone and is likely a read error. The rearrangement links TRBV7-9 to TRBJ2-2; D is possibly TRBD2 (5 bases). There are 13 residues in the CDR3. Per the germline V gene, CDR1 is SEHNR and CDR2 is FQNEAQ (reference sequence). The CDR3 spells CASSLGPTGDLFF. The CDR3 DNA reads as TGTGCCAGCAGCTTAGGACCCACCGGGGATCTGTTTTTT. The entire variable domain, with the rest obtained from reference TRBV7-9 and TRBJ2-2, is as follows: DTGVSQNPRHKITKRGQNVTFRCDPISEHNRLYWYRQTLGQGPEFLTYFQNEAQLEKSRLLSDRFSAERPKGSFSTLEIQRTEQGDSAMYLCASSLGPTGDLFFGEGSRLTVL.

This clone was detected once. The chain joins TRBV7-8 to TRBJ2-1; D unresolved. The length of the CDR3 is 13 residues. CDR1 and CDR2 from the germline V gene are SGHVS and FQNEAQ. Trimming took 0 bases from V and 10 from J, leaving 10 bases between them. The CDR3 protein is CASSLAYSREQFF. The CDR3 DNA reads TGTGCCAGCAGCTTAGCTTATAGTCGGGAGCAGTTCTTC.

The genes are TRBV19 and TRBJ2-3, with a weak D call TRBD2 (5 bases). Trimming took 0 bases from V and 8 from J, leaving 12 bases between them. The CDR3 contains 14 residues. Germline V gene sequence: CDR1 LNHDA, CDR2 SQIVND (reference sequence). The CDR3 sequence: CASSIDLLGSTQYF. The CDR3 DNA sequence: TGTGCCAGTAGTATAGATCTACTGGGGAGTACGCAGTATTTT.

The chain combines TRBV4-3 with TRBJ1-1, with D possibly TRBD1 on 5 matching bases. There are 13 residues in the CDR3. CDR1 is LGHNA, CDR2 YSLEER, per germline. Trimming removed 0 bases at V and 7 bases at J, with 9 bases between. CDR3 sequence: CASSQEGEGEAFF. The CDR3 DNA sequence: TGCGCCAGCAGCCAAGAGGGGGAGGGTGAAGCTTTCTTT.

V gene TRBV10-3 combines with J gene TRBJ2-3, with 16 bases aligning to TRBD2. The CDR3 runs to 18 residues. Germline values: CDR1 ENHRY, CDR2 SYGVKD. The J segment lost 2 bases and the V segment lost 5 bases, leaving 7 bases of the junction unmatched. Written as DNA, the CDR3 is TGTGCCATCAGTTCGGGACTAGCGGGAGGGCCCCCCACAGATACGCAGTATTTT. Translation: CAISSGLAGGPPTDTQYF.

This chain uses TRBV28 with TRBJ1-2; no clear D gene. CDR1 MDHEN and CDR2 SYDVKM come from the germline V gene. V was shortened by 3 bases and J by 4 bases, with 6 bases between the two germline ends. This CDR3 is built from 12 residues. CDR3 sequence (DNA): TGTGCCAGCAGTTTGATTAGCTATGGCTACACCTTC. This translates into CASSLISYGYTF.

The J gene is TRBJ1-1, the V gene TRBV7-9; no firm D call. Trimming left V 1 base short and J 1 base short, with 4 bases between. This CDR3 comprises 13 residues. The germline V gene encodes CDR1 SEHNR and CDR2 FQNEAQ (reference sequence). The CDR3 is CASSLDQNTEAFF. Written as DNA, the CDR3 is TGTGCCAGCAGCTTAGATCAGAACACTGAAGCTTTCTTT.

The V call is TRBV7-2, the J call TRBJ2-2; TRBD2 aligns across 7 bases. V was clipped by 1 base and J by 4 bases; unmatched bases: 9. CDR3 length equals 17 residues. Per the germline V gene, CDR1 is SGHTA and CDR2 is FQGNSA. The CDR3 loop reads CASSLGGSAGLTGELFF. CDR3 in DNA: TGTGCCAGCAGCTTAGGAGGGTCAGCGGGACTCACCGGGGAGCTGTTTTTT.

The chain is built from TRBV15 and TRBJ1-1; the D is unclear. The ends were cut back, 0 bases at V and 1 base at J, with 6 bases in the middle. CDR3 length equals 14 residues. Per germline, CDR1 LNHNV and CDR2 YYDKDF (reference sequence). The CDR3 bases are TGTGCCACCAGCAGAGATGGGCGGAACACTGAAGCTTTCTTT. Protein: CATSRDGRNTEAFF.

This clone was detected only a few times. V gene TRBV6-5 combines with J gene TRBJ2-5; 10 nucleotides agree with TRBD1. CDR1 is MNHEY, CDR2 SVGAGI, per germline. The CDR3 runs 15 residues. V was clipped by 5 bases and J by 5 bases; unmatched bases: 8. CDR3 amino acids: CASSRTGGRRETQYF. DNA of the CDR3: TGTGCCAGCAGTCGGACAGGGGGAAGACGGGAGACCCAGTACTTC.

The gene calls are TRBV2 and TRBJ2-1; 8 bases map to TRBD2. Germline V gene sequence: CDR1 SNHLY, CDR2 FYNNEI. Trimming cost V 2 bases and J 7 bases; bases outside gene matches: 7. The CDR3 extends over 15 amino acids. The CDR3 protein is CASSEIAGLGNEQFF. CDR3 DNA sequence: TGTGCCAGCAGTGAAATAGCGGGACTCGGAAATGAGCAGTTCTTC.

On this clone itself: A far larger clone is just one base off, so this is likely a read error. The chain has TRBV7-9 and TRBJ2-7; TRBD1 aligns across 7 bases. The J segment lost 4 bases and the V segment lost 3 bases, leaving 6 bases of the junction unmatched. Germline V gene data show CDR1 as SEHNR and CDR2 as FQNEAQ (reference sequence). This CDR3 contains 14 residues. CDR3 sequence reads: CASSLVEQGYEQYF. CDR3 nucleotide sequence: TGTGCCAGCAGCTTGGTGGAACAGGGGTACGAGCAGTACTTC.

V usage is TRBV6-1 and J usage is TRBJ1-3; tentative D call: TRBD1 (5 bases). CDR1 and CDR2 (germline): MNHNS, SASEGT. Deletions cut 4 bases from V and 4 bases from J, with 11 bases between. The CDR3 length is 14 residues. CDR3 region: CASSASGVGNTIYF. As DNA, the CDR3 is TGTGCCAGCAGTGCCTCGGGGGTCGGAAACACCATATATTTT.

In regard to this clone: The same CDR3 arises from other DNA sequences in this sample as well. The gene calls are TRBV18 and TRBJ1-1, with D hard to call. Germline CDR1 and CDR2: KGHSH and LQKENI. V was trimmed by 3 bases and J by 0 bases, leaving 5 bases between them. This CDR3 comprises 13 residues. CDR3 region: CASSPEMNTEAFF. The DNA for the CDR3 is TGTGCCAGCTCACCCGAAATGAACACTGAAGCTTTCTTT.

This chain joins TRBV28 and TRBJ2-5; no definite D call. Between the trimmed V and J ends, which lost 1 base and 0 bases, there was a span of 9 bases. Germline CDR1 is MDHEN and CDR2 is SYDVKM. The CDR3 runs 15 residues. This CDR3 is CASSLLGRDQETQYF. The CDR3, as DNA: TGTGCCAGCAGTTTATTAGGACGGGACCAAGAGACCCAGTACTTC.

The chain recombines TRBV18 with TRBJ2-5, with 11 bases lining up with TRBD2. The CDR3 length is 18 residues. The germline gives CDR1 KGHSH, CDR2 LQKENI. The V segment lost 3 bases and the J segment 2 bases; nucleotides outside the gene matches: 11. The CDR3 DNA reads as TGTGCCAGCTCACCTACCCCCGGGACTAGCGGACTTCAAGAGACCCAGTACTTC. It codes for CASSPTPGTSGLQETQYF.

This clone was seen a few times. This chain uses TRBV9 with TRBJ1-1, with TRBD1 as a possible D gene (5 bases). Trimming pared 5 bases from V and 0 bases from J, leaving 8 bases between. Germline CDR1 SGDLS, CDR2 YYNGEE. The CDR3 covers 13 residues. DNA of the CDR3: TGTGCCAGCAGTGGGACCGTGAACACTGAAGCTTTCTTT. Its protein is CASSGTVNTEAFF.

J is TRBJ2-5 and V is TRBV18, with D possibly TRBD2 on 5 matching bases. The J call is in doubt because the DNA end fits TRBJ2-7 better. The CDR3 runs to 15 residues. CDR1 is KGHSH and CDR2 is LQKENI in the germline V gene. The CDR3, as DNA: TGTGCCAGCTCACCGGGAGATCGAATAACCTACGAGCAGTACTTC. It is translated as CASSPGDRITYEQYF.

The sample holds many counts of this clone. The CDR3 DNA sequence: TGCGCCAGCAGCTTGGACCAGGGGGCCTACAATGAGCAGTTCTTC. It specifies CASSLDQGAYNEQFF. The rearrangement links TRBV5-1 to TRBJ2-1; 7 bases are a match to TRBD1. This CDR3 is built from 15 residues. Germline assignment: CDR1 SGHRS and CDR2 YFSETQ. Trimming cost V 0 bases and J 2 bases; bases outside gene matches: 2.

The chain is built from TRBV6-4 and TRBJ2-1, with TRBD2 identical over 7 bases. Trimming cost V 0 bases and J 3 bases; bases outside gene matches: 5. The germline gives CDR1 MRHNA, CDR2 SNTAGT. The CDR3 runs to 16 residues. The DNA for the CDR3 is TGTGCCAGCAGTGACTCAGGGGCGGGAGACTACAATGAGCAGTTCTTC. Translation: CASSDSGAGDYNEQFF.

In the case of this clone: A far bigger clonotype differs at one base, so this is likely a read error. The same CDR3 is also encoded by other DNA sequences in this sample. This sequence joins TRBV29-1 and TRBJ1-1; D is perhaps TRBD1 (5 bases). CDR1 SQVTM and CDR2 ANQGSEA come from the germline V gene. The CDR3 length is 14 residues. DNA for the CDR3: TGCAGCGTTGGTAAGGGGCCTATGAACACCGAAGCTTTCTTT. Translation: CSVGKGPMNTEAFF.